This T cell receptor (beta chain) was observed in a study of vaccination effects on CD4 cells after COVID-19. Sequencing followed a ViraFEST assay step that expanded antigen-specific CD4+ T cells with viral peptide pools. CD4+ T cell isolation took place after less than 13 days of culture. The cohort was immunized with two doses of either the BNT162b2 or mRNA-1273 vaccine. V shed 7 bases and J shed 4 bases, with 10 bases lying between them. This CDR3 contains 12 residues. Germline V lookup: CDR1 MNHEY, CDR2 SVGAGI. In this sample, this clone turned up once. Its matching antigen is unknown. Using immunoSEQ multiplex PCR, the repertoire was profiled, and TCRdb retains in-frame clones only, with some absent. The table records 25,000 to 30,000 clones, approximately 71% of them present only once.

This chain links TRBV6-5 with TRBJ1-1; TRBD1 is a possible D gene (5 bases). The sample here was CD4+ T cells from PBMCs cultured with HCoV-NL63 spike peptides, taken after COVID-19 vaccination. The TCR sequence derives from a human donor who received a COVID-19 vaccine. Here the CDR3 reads CASTGLGTEAFF. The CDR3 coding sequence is TGTGCCAGCACAGGGTTGGGCACTGAAGCTTTCTTT.